This TCR beta chain was recovered during a study of early T cells in non-severe SARS-CoV-2 infection. At the level of the study: Sequencing used unsorted whole-blood bulk RNA, so chains lack pairing.

This CDR3 has 14 residues. CDR1 and CDR2 from the germline V gene are MDHEN and SYDVKM. V lost 2 bases, J lost 7 bases, and 5 bases stayed unmatched. A remark on this clonotype: Its target is not known.

Study-level results: VDJdb matches were skewed toward anti-spike CD8 T cell responses.

The protocol attached unique molecular identifiers to individual cDNA molecules. MiXCR was run by TCRdb on the 5' RACE reads, yielding one entry per CDR3 protein. This table holds tens of thousands of distinct CDR3 sequences, 12% to 15% found once. The receptor was isolated from an adult who was a healthcare worker with PCR-confirmed SARS-CoV-2 infection or an uninfected control (not recorded which). The gene calls are TRBV28 and TRBJ1-2; 9 positions agree with TRBD1. What was sequenced was whole blood. The CDR3 loop is CASSLRTGASGYTF. CDR3 DNA sequence: TGTGCCAGCAGTTTACGGACAGGGGCAAGTGGCTACACCTTC.